The 21 T cell receptor beta chains listed next were all sequenced from one sample in a study of blood T cell repertoires in COVID-19 (dated by TCRdb to the early 2020s). Library prep was done by the immunoSEQ multiplex PCR assay. The clones in this table, taken by TCRdb from immuneACCESS, are in-frame only. Not every clone is retained; where verified, under half of the shortfall comes from an unresolved V gene, and the cause of the rest is unknown. The sample table lists approximately 170,000 clones, about 86% of them with a count of one. The top ten clones comprise roughly 18% of the sample. The sequencing input was peripheral blood. These receptor sequences come from a woman aged 80 or over with acute or convalescent COVID-19.

V is TRBV4-3 and J is TRBJ1-2; 8 nucleotides match TRBD1. This CDR3 contains 13 residues. After removal of 4 bases from V and 7 bases from J, the junction contained 5 bases not matched to a gene. Germline CDR1 is LGHNA and CDR2 is YSLEER. The CDR3: CASSRTGSSGYTF. In DNA form, the CDR3 reads TGCGCCAGCAGCCGGACAGGGAGCAGTGGCTACACCTTC.

The chain links TRBV9 to TRBJ2-1; 10 bases line up with TRBD2. The trim removed 0 bases at V and 7 bases at J, leaving 4 bases unmatched. Germline lookup yields CDR1 SGDLS and CDR2 YYNGEE. This CDR3 has 15 residues. The CDR3 loop is CASSVASGSRNEQFF. CDR3 bases: TGTGCCAGCAGCGTAGCTAGCGGGAGTCGGAATGAGCAGTTCTTC. The complete variable domain, with remaining parts taken from reference TRBV9 and TRBJ2-1, reads DSGVTQTPKHLITATGQRVTLRCSPRSGDLSVYWYQQSLDQGLQFLIQYYNGEERAKGNILERFSAQQFPDLHSELNLSSLELGDSALYFCASSVASGSRNEQFFGPGTRLTVL.

This sequence joins TRBV6-1 and TRBJ2-5; D gene uncertain. This CDR3 has 12 amino acids. Trimming left V 3 bases short and J 7 bases short, with 9 bases between. Germline V CDR1 and CDR2: MNHNS, SASEGT. CDR3 nucleotide sequence: TGTGCCAGCAGTGACCTCGCCGGGACCCAGTACTTC. Protein: CASSDLAGTQYF.

This rearrangement joins TRBV12-2 to TRBJ2-7; the table assigns TRBD2, which was not confirmed against the DNA. TRBV12-2 is a pseudogene locus. The CDR3 covers 19 residues. The CDR3 loop reads CASRLTPPWAGVPTIEQYF. In nucleotides, the CDR3 is TGTGCAAGTCGCTTAACCCCCCCCTGGGCGGGTGTACCTACGATTGAGCAGTACTTC.

This chain joins TRBV18 and TRBJ1-2; no reliable D call. CDR3 length: 15 amino acids. V was clipped by 3 bases and J by 0 bases, with 11 bases between them. Germline V gene lookup returns CDR1 KGHSH and CDR2 LQKENI. CDR3 loop: CASSPPGGSNYGYTF. The CDR3 DNA is TGTGCCAGCTCACCCCCTGGAGGCTCTAACTATGGCTACACCTTC.

V usage is TRBV6-5 and J usage is TRBJ1-1; D not resolved. Germline CDR1 and CDR2: MNHEY and SVGAGI. V was clipped by 6 bases and J by 1 base, with 9 bases between them. The CDR3 consists of 13 residues. The CDR3 nucleotides read TGTGCCAGCAGCCAGGTGGGGAACACTGAAGCTTTCTTT. It is translated as CASSQVGNTEAFF.

This clone was detected only a few times. The V gene is TRBV5-1, the J gene TRBJ2-4, with TRBD1 as a possible D gene (6 bases). V lost 2 bases and J lost 0, with 12 bases in between. Germline assignment: CDR1 SGHRS and CDR2 YFSETQ. CDR3 length: 16 amino acids. The CDR3 loop is CASSLQGSTAKNIQYF. The CDR3 region has the DNA TGCGCCAGCAGCTTACAGGGTAGTACAGCCAAAAACATTCAGTACTTC.

The rearrangement joins TRBV10-2 to TRBJ2-7, with 9 bases aligning to TRBD1. Germline loops: CDR1 WSHSY, CDR2 SAAADI. V was clipped by 4 bases and J by 3 bases; unmatched bases: 10. This CDR3 spans 16 amino acids. The CDR3 spells CASSGGQGNAYYEQYF. DNA for the CDR3: TGCGCCAGCAGTGGGGGACAGGGCAACGCTTACTACGAGCAGTACTTC.

V usage is TRBV4-2 and J usage is TRBJ2-7; the match to TRBD2 covers 12 bases. With 2 bases clipped from V and 2 bases from J, the junction kept 10 bases outside the gene matches. CDR1 LGHNA and CDR2 YNFKEQ come from the germline V gene. The CDR3 consists of 18 residues. The CDR3 protein is CASSQYGTSGQGAYEQYF. DNA of the CDR3: TGTGCCAGCAGCCAATACGGGACTAGCGGGCAGGGGGCCTACGAGCAGTACTTC.

V usage is TRBV2 and J usage is TRBJ2-5; 13 bases map to TRBD2. The CDR3 spans 16 residues. The germline gives CDR1 SNHLY, CDR2 FYNNEI. Trimming removed 4 bases from V and 1 base from J; junction bases left unmatched: 3. CDR3 protein: CASSGGTSGIQETQYF. In nucleotides, the CDR3 is TGTGCCAGCAGTGGCGGGACTAGCGGGATCCAAGAGACCCAGTACTTC. The variable domain in full, completed from reference TRBV2 and TRBJ2-5, reads EPEVTQTPSHQVTQMGQEVILRCVPISNHLYFYWYRQILGQKVEFLVSFYNNEISEKSEIFDDQFSVERPDGSNFTLKIRSTKLEDSAMYFCASSGGTSGIQETQYFGPGTRLLVL.

This chain uses TRBV7-6 with TRBJ2-1, with D possibly matching TRBD1 (6 bases). Between the trimmed V and J ends, which lost 1 base and 8 bases, there was a span of 15 bases. Germline assignment: CDR1 SGHVS and CDR2 FNYEAQ. This CDR3 region has 15 residues. The CDR3 region has the DNA TGTGCCAGCAGCTTAGAGCGAAAAAAGGGGGATGAGCAGTTCTTC. Translating gives CASSLERKKGDEQFF.

The genes are TRBV19 and TRBJ2-3; 7 nucleotides match TRBD1. The length of the CDR3 is 14 residues. Trimming cost V 4 bases and J 4 bases; bases outside gene matches: 5. CDR1 and CDR2 (germline): LNHDA, SQIVND (reference sequence). The CDR3 coding sequence is TGTGCCAGTAGTAGTGTAGGGGGCGCAGATACGCAGTATTTT. Translating it yields CASSSVGGADTQYF.

The chain carries TRBV6-1 and TRBJ2-7; D unresolved. The CDR3 has 12 amino acids. CDR1 and CDR2 (germline): MNHNS, SASEGT. Trimming cost V 0 bases and J 4 bases, with 4 bases left between them. CDR3 DNA sequence: TGTGCCAGCAGTGAAGCGCGGTACGAGCAGTACTTC. Its translation: CASSEARYEQYF.

This chain uses TRBV20-1 with TRBJ2-3; 10 nucleotides line up with TRBD2. The CDR3 has 14 amino acids. From germline, CDR1 is DFQATT and CDR2 SNEGSKA (reference sequence). J was trimmed by 2 bases and V by 3 bases; bases with no gene match: 2. Here the CDR3 reads CSASSGGPTDTQYF. The CDR3 DNA is TGCAGTGCTAGTAGCGGGGGGCCCACAGATACGCAGTATTTT.

The genes are TRBV7-2 and TRBJ2-7; D call uncertain. V was cut by 7 bases and J by 6 bases, with 13 bases left in between. This CDR3 is built from 12 residues. CDR1 and CDR2 (germline): SGHTA, FQGNSA. The CDR3 reads CASKDLLGEQYF. The CDR3, as DNA: TGTGCCAGCAAGGATCTCCTAGGCGAGCAGTACTTC. Full variable domain (outside the CDR3, taken from reference TRBV7-2 and TRBJ2-7): GAGVSQSPSNKVTEKGKDVELRCDPISGHTALYWYRQSLGQGLEFLIYFQGNSAPDKSGLPSDRFSAERTGGSVSTLTIQRTQQEDSAVYLCASKDLLGEQYFGPGTRLTVT.

The rearrangement links TRBV6-5 to TRBJ1-2; no clear D gene. The CDR3 runs 15 residues. Germline assignment: CDR1 MNHEY and CDR2 SVGAGI. Trimming removed 4 bases at V and 0 bases at J, with 12 bases between. As DNA, the CDR3 is TGTGCCAGCAGTTTACAGCCTGTAGCTAACTATGGCTACACCTTC. Protein sequence: CASSLQPVANYGYTF.

The gene calls are TRBV28 and TRBJ1-4, with TRBD1 matching 11 bases. Germline CDR1 MDHEN, CDR2 SYDVKM. The J segment lost 5 bases and the V segment lost 6 bases, leaving 2 bases of the junction unmatched. The CDR3 is 14 residues long. The CDR3 sequence: CASRGDRGNEKLFF. DNA for the CDR3: TGTGCCAGCAGGGGGGACAGGGGGAATGAAAAACTGTTTTTT.

This clone has a handful of counts. Additional DNA sequences in this sample encode the identical CDR3. The chain couples TRBV18 to TRBJ1-5; D call uncertain. V shed 3 bases and J shed 4 bases, with 7 bases lying between them. The CDR3 is 13 amino acids. Looked up from germline, CDR1 is KGHSH and CDR2 is LQKENI. CDR3 protein: CASSPERNQPQHF. Here the CDR3 DNA reads TGTGCCAGCTCACCGGAGAGGAATCAGCCCCAGCATTTT. Full variable domain (missing parts from reference TRBV18 and TRBJ1-5): NAGVMQNPRHLVRRRGQEARLRCSPMKGHSHVYWYRQLPEEGLKFMVYLQKENIIDESGMPKERFSAEFPKEGPSILRIQQVVRGDSAAYFCASSPERNQPQHFGDGTRLSIL.

This sequence joins TRBV9 and TRBJ2-3; 8 bases are shared with TRBD2. The V gene end was trimmed by 4 bases and the J gene end by 2 bases; junction bases not matched to a gene: 12. CDR3 length equals 17 residues. Germline V gene lookup returns CDR1 SGDLS and CDR2 YYNGEE. The CDR3: CASSPFSGSGDTDTQYF. The DNA for the CDR3 is TGTGCCAGCAGCCCCTTCTCTGGTAGCGGGGACACAGATACGCAGTATTTT.

This clone came up once. The chain recombines TRBV27 with TRBJ1-6; no definite D call. CDR1 and CDR2 from the germline V gene are MNHEY and SMNVEV (reference sequence). The CDR3 is 13 amino acids. Trimming left V 6 bases short and J 10 bases short, with 13 bases between. The CDR3 loop is CASSPSQVSPLHF. DNA of the CDR3: TGTGCCAGCAGCCCCTCCCAGGTGTCACCCCTCCACTTT.

V is TRBV2 and J is TRBJ2-3; D is uncertain. The CDR3 spans 12 residues. Germline V lookup: CDR1 SNHLY, CDR2 FYNNEI. V shed 5 bases and J shed 4 bases, with 7 bases lying between them. The chain's CDR3 is CASSPIADTQYF. In DNA form, the CDR3 reads TGTGCCAGCAGTCCGATAGCAGATACGCAGTATTTT.